Presented here are 12 T cell receptor beta chains from one specimen sequenced in a study of blood T cell repertoires in COVID-19. Produced via immunoSEQ multiplex PCR; TCRdb's table is partial and in-frame only. The repertoire holds hundreds of thousands of clones, roughly 90% seen once, with 2.6% in the top ten. The specimen sequenced was PBMCs or T cells enriched from blood (not recorded which). These receptors were collected from a man in his 60s who had recovered from COVID-19.

V usage is TRBV9 and J usage is TRBJ2-1; D perhaps matches TRBD2 (5 bases). The V gene lost 0 bases and the J gene lost 0 bases, with 10 bases spanning the gap. CDR1 SGDLS and CDR2 YYNGEE come from the germline V gene. This CDR3 region has 16 residues. CDR3 region: CASSVASWGSYNEQFF. CDR3 DNA: TGTGCCAGCAGCGTAGCTAGCTGGGGCTCCTACAATGAGCAGTTCTTC.

Notes on this clone: Other DNA sequences of this sample code for an identical CDR3. Here the CDR3 reads CSVGTVNTEAFF. Written as DNA, the CDR3 is TGCAGCGTTGGCACGGTGAACACTGAAGCTTTCTTT. The chain combines TRBV29-1 with TRBJ1-1; D is unclear. V lost 4 bases and J lost 0, with 6 bases in between. The CDR3 is 12 amino acids. The germline V gene has CDR1 SQVTM and CDR2 ANQGSEA.

The chain links TRBV6-5 to TRBJ1-5; weak D call: TRBD1 (5 bases). The V end lost 8 bases, the J end lost 0 bases, and 8 bases lay between the germline ends. This CDR3 region has 13 residues. Per germline, CDR1 MNHEY and CDR2 SVGAGI. The CDR3 nucleotides are TGTGCCAGCCAGACAGCTAGCAATCAGCCCCAGCATTTT. The encoded protein is CASQTASNQPQHF.

This clone was recorded only once. The chain carries TRBV11-1 and TRBJ2-1, with D maybe TRBD2 (6 bases). The CDR3 is made up of 14 amino acids. Looked up from germline, CDR1 is SGHAT and CDR2 is FQDESV (reference sequence). Trimming shortened V by 3 bases and J by 5 bases, and 11 bases separated the two germline ends. CDR3 sequence (DNA): TGTGCCAGCAGCTTGAGGGGACTTAACAATGAGCAGTTCTTC. Its protein product is CASSLRGLNNEQFF.

Written as DNA, the CDR3 is TGCGCCAGCAGCCAAGATCTATTTACAACGAGGACTAGCGGGATTAGCTCCTACGAGCAGTACTTC. Translation: CASSQDLFTTRTSGISSYEQYF. The V call is TRBV4-1, the J call TRBJ2-7; 12 nucleotides match TRBD2. V lost 0 bases and J lost 0; bases outside the gene matches: 18. This CDR3 contains 22 residues. Germline V lookup: CDR1 MGHRA, CDR2 YSYEKL.

The chain couples TRBV12-3 or TRBV12-4 to TRBJ1-2; D may be TRBD1 (6 bases). There are 13 residues in the CDR3. Trimming removed 0 bases at V and 8 bases at J, with 10 bases between. The CDR3 reads CASSLATGQGYTF. CDR3 bases: TGTGCCAGCAGTTTAGCGACAGGACAGGGCTACACCTTC.

The chain links TRBV2 to TRBJ1-4; 7 nucleotides match TRBD1. The ends lost 6 bases at V and 5 bases at J; junction bases unmatched: 6. The CDR3 is 14 amino acids. The V gene's germline CDR1 is SNHLY and CDR2 FYNNEI. In nucleotides, the CDR3 is TGTGCCAGCAGGGAGGGCAGGGGGAATGAAAAACTGTTTTTT. It specifies CASREGRGNEKLFF.

This clone is a singleton in its sample. The chain carries TRBV7-9 and TRBJ2-3; 7 bases map to TRBD2. The CDR3 has 16 residues. Germline CDR1 and CDR2: SEHNR and FQNEAQ (reference sequence). The V and J ends lost 5 bases and 8 bases, in that order; junction bases with no gene match: 16. Here the CDR3 reads CASSPRERGEPATQYF. The CDR3, as DNA: TGTGCCAGCAGCCCCCGGGAGCGGGGCGAGCCTGCTACGCAGTATTTT. Based on the CDR3 plus reference TRBV7-9 and TRBJ2-3, the full variable domain is DTGVSQNPRHKITKRGQNVTFRCDPISEHNRLYWYRQTLGQGPEFLTYFQNEAQLEKSRLLSDRFSAERPKGSFSTLEIQRTEQGDSAMYLCASSPRERGEPATQYFGPGTRLTVL.

The rearrangement joins TRBV10-3 to TRBJ1-1; no clear D. Trimming left V 4 bases short and J 1 base short, with 22 bases between. Germline V CDR1 and CDR2: ENHRY, SYGVKD. This CDR3 is 18 amino acids long. In DNA form, the CDR3 reads TGTGCCATCAGTGGCCCACCCAAATCGACGGGAAAGAACACTGAAGCTTTCTTT. As protein: CAISGPPKSTGKNTEAFF.

The rearrangement uses TRBV2 and TRBJ2-7; 7 bases map to TRBD1. CDR1 SNHLY and CDR2 FYNNEI come from the germline V gene. This CDR3 region has 15 residues. Unmatched junction bases numbered 9, after V lost 2 bases and J lost 5 bases. CDR3 DNA sequence: TGTGCCAGCAGTGAATGGAACAGGGGATCGAACGAGCAGTACTTC. Protein: CASSEWNRGSNEQYF. The full variable domain, in which reference TRBV2 and TRBJ2-7 provide the parts outside the CDR3, is EPEVTQTPSHQVTQMGQEVILRCVPISNHLYFYWYRQILGQKVEFLVSFYNNEISEKSEIFDDQFSVERPDGSNFTLKIRSTKLEDSAMYFCASSEWNRGSNEQYFGPGTRLTVT.

The chain recombines TRBV10-1 with TRBJ2-1; 7 bases line up with TRBD2. Germline V gene sequence: CDR1 WNHNN, CDR2 SYGVQD (reference sequence). This CDR3 is 14 amino acids long. Germline trimming cut 4 bases from V and 9 bases from J; bases unmatched to any gene: 9. The CDR3 sequence is CASSVQREGFEQFF. The CDR3 bases are TGCGCCAGCAGTGTCCAGCGGGAAGGGTTTGAGCAGTTCTTC.

Comments on this clone: The same CDR3 can be traced to other DNA sequences in this sample. V gene TRBV9 combines with J gene TRBJ2-1; 11 bases are a match to TRBD2. The CDR3 loop spans 15 amino acids. Germline trimming cut 2 bases from V and 7 bases from J; bases unmatched to any gene: 5. The V gene's germline CDR1 is SGDLS and CDR2 YYNGEE. CDR3 bases: TGTGCCAGCAGCGTGGGTCTAGCGGGGGGTAATGAGCAGTTCTTC. Protein sequence: CASSVGLAGGNEQFF.